The 23 T cell receptor beta chains below were found in one sample sequenced in a study of blood T cell repertoires in COVID-19. The assay was immunoSEQ multiplex PCR, and TCRdb's table has in-frame clones only and misses some. The sample includes approximately 270,000 clones, about 91% of them seen just once. Sequenced: peripheral blood. These receptors were collected from a man older than 75 with acute or convalescent COVID-19.

The V and J genes are TRBV15 and TRBJ2-1; D is uncertain. Trimming took off 0 bases at V and 6 bases at J, with 9 bases between the two ends. Per the germline V gene, CDR1 is LNHNV and CDR2 is YYDKDF (reference sequence). CDR3 length: 14 residues. DNA for the CDR3: TGTGCCACCAGCAGAGAGGGCCTCTCCAATGAGCAGTTCTTC. It is translated as CATSREGLSNEQFF.

The chain links TRBV7-8 to TRBJ1-4; 10 bases map to TRBD1. V was clipped by 5 bases and J by 7 bases; unmatched bases: 7. Per the germline V gene, CDR1 is SGHVS and CDR2 is FQNEAQ. The CDR3 extends over 15 amino acids. The CDR3 DNA is TGTGCCAGCAGCCCGACAGGGGGCACTGGTGAAAAACTGTTTTTT. Translating gives CASSPTGGTGEKLFF.

The rearrangement uses TRBV13 and TRBJ2-2; a weak D match, TRBD1 (6 bases). The CDR3 consists of 15 residues. The germline CDR1 and CDR2 sequences are PRHDT and FYEKMQ (reference sequence). V lost 5 bases, J lost 4 bases, and 14 bases lay in between. CDR3 nucleotides: TGTGCCAGCAGCCCGGGGAGAGGGGGCACCGGGGAGCTGTTTTTT. This gives the protein CASSPGRGGTGELFF.

This rearrangement joins TRBV4-1 to TRBJ2-1, with 10 bases identical to TRBD2. The CDR3 is 16 amino acids. Germline CDR1 reads MGHRA; CDR2 reads YSYEKL. J lost 5 bases, V lost 0 bases, and 4 bases had no gene match. In nucleotides, the CDR3 is TGCGCCAGCAGCCAAGAGGGACTAGCGAATCACAATGAGCAGTTCTTC. This sequence encodes CASSQEGLANHNEQFF.

V gene TRBV3-1 (or the pseudogene TRBV3-2) combines with J gene TRBJ2-1, with D possibly matching TRBD1 (5 bases). CDR3 length equals 16 residues. Trimming left V 0 bases short and J 2 bases short, with 11 bases between. Germline CDR1 is LGHDT and CDR2 is YNNKEL (reference sequence). In DNA, the CDR3 is TGTGCCAGCAGCCAAGATGCAGGGTTCACCTACAATGAGCAGTTCTTC. Its protein is CASSQDAGFTYNEQFF.

The chain has TRBV19 and TRBJ2-5, with 13 bases fitting TRBD2. The CDR3 contains 18 residues. CDR1 and CDR2 (germline): LNHDA, SQIVND (reference sequence). The ends lost 6 bases at V and 0 bases at J; junction bases unmatched: 10. The CDR3 nucleotides read TGTGCCAGTAGAAGGACTAGCGGGGGCCTGCGGTACCAAGAGACCCAGTACTTC. Protein product: CASRRTSGGLRYQETQYF.

This clone was seen a few times. In nucleotides, the CDR3 is TGTGCCAGCAGCCAAGAACTAGCGGTGGCTAAAGAGCAGTACTTC. Amino acid sequence: CASSQELAVAKEQYF. The chain has TRBV3-1 (or the pseudogene TRBV3-2) and TRBJ2-7; 8 nucleotides agree with TRBD2. Looked up from germline, CDR1 is LGHDT and CDR2 is YNNKEL (reference sequence). The CDR3 contains 15 residues. V was clipped by 0 bases and J by 7 bases; unmatched bases: 8.

The chain couples TRBV7-3 to TRBJ2-5, with TRBD1 as a possible D gene (5 bases). Trimming stripped 5 bases from V and 5 bases from J, with 12 bases between. The germline V gene encodes CDR1 SGHTA and CDR2 FQGTGA. CDR3 size: 13 residues. The CDR3 sequence is CASSLSYRETQYF. The CDR3 DNA follows: TGTGCCAGCAGCCTGTCTTACAGGGAGACCCAGTACTTC.

The rearrangement joins TRBV28 to TRBJ1-2; 7 nucleotides agree with TRBD1. With 6 bases clipped from V and 0 bases from J, the junction kept 10 bases outside the gene matches. Per the germline V gene, CDR1 is MDHEN and CDR2 is SYDVKM. This CDR3 is built from 16 residues. The CDR3 protein is CASSHFQGETNYGYTF. For the CDR3, the DNA is TGTGCCAGCAGCCACTTCCAGGGGGAAACTAACTATGGCTACACCTTC.

The chain is built from TRBV10-3 and TRBJ2-2; TRBD1 matches 7 bases. V was pared by 6 bases and J by 0 bases, with 10 bases of the junction left unmatched. The CDR3 loop spans 17 amino acids. Germline loops: CDR1 ENHRY, CDR2 SYGVKD. The CDR3: CAISRGQAVSNTGELFF. The CDR3 nucleotides read TGTGCCATCAGCCGCGGACAGGCTGTGTCGAACACCGGGGAGCTGTTTTTT.

This clone was picked up a small number of times. This chain joins TRBV29-1 and TRBJ1-1; TRBD1 might be the D (6 bases). Germline values: CDR1 SQVTM, CDR2 ANQGSEA. V shed 4 bases and J shed 1 base, with 16 bases lying between them. The CDR3 is 15 residues long. This chain's CDR3 is CSVVGPGTPNTEAFF. CDR3 DNA sequence: TGCAGCGTTGTTGGCCCCGGGACACCGAACACTGAAGCTTTCTTT.

CDR3 protein: CASSLAGGVFYNEQFF. DNA of the CDR3: TGTGCCAGCAGCTTAGCTGGGGGGGTCTTCTACAATGAGCAGTTCTTC. The V gene is TRBV7-8, the J gene TRBJ2-1; 7 bases agree with TRBD2. Germline values: CDR1 SGHVS, CDR2 FQNEAQ. The J segment lost 3 bases and the V segment lost 0 bases, leaving 5 bases of the junction unmatched. The CDR3 is made up of 16 amino acids. The whole variable domain, remainder taken from reference TRBV7-8 and TRBJ2-1, is GAGVSQSPRYKVAKRGQDVALRCDPISGHVSLFWYQQALGQGPEFLTYFQNEAQLDKSGLPSDRFFAERPEGSVSTLKIQRTQQEDSAVYLCASSLAGGVFYNEQFFGPGTRLTVL.

This rearrangement joins TRBV5-1 to TRBJ2-5; 11 bases align to TRBD2. From germline, CDR1 is SGHRS and CDR2 YFSETQ. Trimming took 0 bases from V and 2 from J; bases not matched to a gene: 6. The CDR3 has 17 residues. The CDR3 spells CASSLGTGLADQETQYF. The CDR3 region has the DNA TGCGCCAGCAGCTTGGGTACGGGACTAGCGGATCAAGAGACCCAGTACTTC. The full variable domain, rest sourced from reference TRBV5-1 and TRBJ2-5, is KAGVTQTPRYLIKTRGQQVTLSCSPISGHRSVSWYQQTPGQGLQFLFEYFSETQRNKGNFPGRFSGRQFSNSRSEMNVSTLELGDSALYLCASSLGTGLADQETQYFGPGTRLLVL.

This sequence joins TRBV21-1 and TRBJ1-5; the table assigns TRBD1, which was not confirmed against the DNA. TRBV21-1 is a known pseudogene. CDR3 size: 19 residues. The DNA of the CDR3 is TGTGCCAGCAGCAAGGTTGCAAAAAAGGACAGGGGCAGCAATCAGCCCCAGCATTTT. The encoded protein is CASSKVAKKDRGSNQPQHF.

The chain employs TRBV15 and TRBJ2-7, with D perhaps TRBD1 (5 bases). V was pared by 5 bases and J by 4 bases, with 15 bases between. The CDR3 is 14 residues long. Germline CDR1 LNHNV, CDR2 YYDKDF (reference sequence). CDR3 in amino acids: CATSSRLKGYEQYF. The CDR3 DNA is TGTGCCACCAGCTCAAGGTTAAAGGGGTACGAGCAGTACTTC. The variable domain in full, with the rest retrieved from reference TRBV15 and TRBJ2-7, is DAMVIQNPRYQVTQFGKPVTLSCSQTLNHNVMYWYQQKSSQAPKLLFHYYDKDFNNEADTPDNFQSRRPNTSFCFLDIRSPGLGDTAMYLCATSSRLKGYEQYFGPGTRLTVT.

This chain links TRBV7-9 with TRBJ2-7, with 7 bases that match TRBD2. The CDR3 runs 16 residues. The trim removed 1 base at V and 0 bases at J, leaving 6 bases unmatched. The germline gives CDR1 SEHNR, CDR2 FQNEAQ (reference sequence). CDR3 in amino acids: CASSLGSAGISYEQYF. The CDR3 DNA sequence: TGTGCCAGCAGCTTAGGGTCAGCGGGAATCTCCTACGAGCAGTACTTC.

The V gene is TRBV7-2, the J gene TRBJ1-6; 8 bases are shared with TRBD1. Losses at the gene ends were 5 bases for V and 2 bases for J; bases not matched to a gene: 2. This CDR3 contains 15 residues. Germline CDR1 reads SGHTA; CDR2 reads FQGNSA. This CDR3 reads CASSGQGAYNSPLHF. In nucleotides, the CDR3 is TGTGCCAGCAGCGGACAGGGCGCCTATAATTCACCCCTCCACTTT.

The chain has TRBV7-9 and TRBJ2-1, with TRBD2 identical over 10 bases. CDR1 is SEHNR and CDR2 is FQNEAQ in the germline V gene (reference sequence). This CDR3 has 15 amino acids. V shed 7 bases and J 1 base; nucleotides not matched to a gene: 4. The CDR3 loop reads CASTISGRSYNEQFF. CDR3 bases: TGTGCCAGCACCATTAGCGGGAGGTCCTACAATGAGCAGTTCTTC. The full variable domain, completed using reference TRBV7-9 and TRBJ2-1, is DTGVSQNPRHKITKRGQNVTFRCDPISEHNRLYWYRQTLGQGPEFLTYFQNEAQLEKSRLLSDRFSAERPKGSFSTLEIQRTEQGDSAMYLCASTISGRSYNEQFFGPGTRLTVL.

The chain recombines TRBV7-2 with TRBJ1-5; maybe TRBD1 (5 bases). The germline gives CDR1 SGHTA, CDR2 FQGNSA. V gave up 1 base and J gave up 9 bases, with 13 bases separating them. The CDR3 runs to 14 residues. The CDR3 loop is CASSLEAGPRPQHF. DNA for the CDR3: TGTGCCAGCAGCTTAGAAGCGGGGCCCCGGCCCCAGCATTTT.

V gene TRBV28 combines with J gene TRBJ2-3; TRBD1 matches at 9 bases. The CDR3 runs 15 residues. Germline V gene data show CDR1 as MDHEN and CDR2 as SYDVKM. The trim removed 3 bases at V and 7 bases at J, leaving 8 bases unmatched. The CDR3 DNA reads as TGTGCCAGCAGTTTCCGGGACAGGGCCCCATATACGCAGTATTTT. The encoded protein is CASSFRDRAPYTQYF.

This chain joins TRBV28 and TRBJ2-1; D gene uncertain. V lost 9 bases and J lost 2, with 11 bases in between. The CDR3 totals 13 residues. Germline CDR1 and CDR2: MDHEN and SYDVKM. The CDR3 spells CASRKTAYNEQFF. The CDR3 DNA sequence: TGTGCCAGTAGGAAAACAGCCTACAATGAGCAGTTCTTC. Based on the CDR3 plus reference TRBV28 and TRBJ2-1, the full variable domain is DVKVTQSSRYLVKRTGEKVFLECVQDMDHENMFWYRQDPGLGLRLIYFSYDVKMKEKGDIPEGYSVSREKKERFSLILESASTNQTSMYLCASRKTAYNEQFFGPGTRLTVL.

V usage is TRBV27 and J usage is TRBJ1-1, with TRBD1 identical over 9 bases. CDR3 length: 14 residues. The germline V gene encodes CDR1 MNHEY and CDR2 SMNVEV (reference sequence). Losses at the gene ends were 4 bases for V and 4 bases for J; bases not matched to a gene: 4. The CDR3 sequence is CASSSGQGFTEAFF. The DNA of the CDR3 is TGTGCCAGCAGTTCAGGACAGGGGTTCACTGAAGCTTTCTTT.

The gene calls are TRBV18 and TRBJ1-1; no firm D call. This CDR3 is 19 amino acids long. V was cut by 5 bases and J by 1 base, with 26 bases left in between. Germline V gives CDR1 KGHSH, CDR2 LQKENI. The CDR3 coding sequence is TGTGCCAGCTCAAGGTGGCAGGTTGATGGAAGGTTTGGGAACACTGAAGCTTTCTTT. Translated: CASSRWQVDGRFGNTEAFF.